The 9 T cell receptor beta chains below come from one sample, sequenced in a study of regulatory T cells in long-lasting Graves disease. TCR beta libraries were built with iRepertoire HTBI primers and Arm-PCR of CDR3 regions. From the multiplex PCR reads, TCRdb called clonotypes with MiXCR, one entry per CDR3 protein. The repertoire holds 450,000 to 600,000 distinct CDR3 sequences, with around 15% as singletons. Described time point: newly diagnosed GD, antithyroid drugs for less than 3 months. Scientists built the TCR library using RNA that was extracted from PBMCs. In addition, the sample was reused for a study of T cells in Graves' hyperthyroidism and ophthalmopathy.

This specimen was peripheral blood mononuclear cells (PBMCs), taken at new diagnosis, from a patient treated with antithyroid drugs. The receptors here all came from a man between 35 and 55 years old with Graves disease.

In its sample, this clonotype was seen a few times. The rearrangement joins TRBV19 to TRBJ1-1, with D perhaps TRBD1 (5 bases). V was trimmed by 1 base and J by 5 bases, leaving 17 bases between them. This CDR3 comprises 16 residues. The V gene's germline CDR1 is LNHDA and CDR2 SQIVND (reference sequence). CDR3 protein: CASSIVGGVLGTEAFF. CDR3 coding DNA: TGTGCCAGTAGTATAGTAGGAGGGGTCCTAGGTACTGAAGCTTTCTTT. Drawing the rest from reference TRBV19 and TRBJ1-1, the complete variable domain is DGGITQSPKYLFRKEGQNVTLSCEQNLNHDAMYWYRQDPGQGLRLIYYSQIVNDFQKGDIAEGYSVSREKKESFPLTVTSAQKNPTAFYLCASSIVGGVLGTEAFFGQGTRLTVV.

This clonotype appeared a few times. The rearrangement links TRBV7-6 to TRBJ1-1, with a weak D call TRBD1 (5 bases). This CDR3 is 13 amino acids long. CDR1 and CDR2 from the germline V gene are SGHVS and FNYEAQ. Trimming took off 1 base at V and 6 bases at J, with 9 bases between the two ends. CDR3 sequence: CASSLGRAAEAFF. DNA for the CDR3: TGTGCCAGCAGCTTAGGCAGGGCCGCTGAAGCTTTCTTT. Full variable domain (remainder filled in from reference TRBV7-6 and TRBJ1-1): GAGVSQSPRYKVTKRGQDVALRCDPISGHVSLYWYRQALGQGPEFLTYFNYEAQQDKSGLPNDRFSAERPEGSISTLTIQRTEQRDSAMYRCASSLGRAAEAFFGQGTRLTVV.

This clonotype was detected ten times or more. The V gene is TRBV5-1, the J gene TRBJ1-1, with a weak D call TRBD1 (5 bases). Germline CDR1 and CDR2: SGHRS and YFSETQ. CDR3 length equals 13 residues. V lost 5 bases to trimming and J lost 2 bases, with 10 bases between them. CDR3 DNA sequence: TGCGCCAGCAGGCGGACACCCAACACTGAAGCTTTCTTT. It translates to CASRRTPNTEAFF.

This clonotype appeared many times. One junction end disagrees with the germline gene, perhaps due to a read error. CDR3: CASSPDFGTTF. The CDR3 DNA reads as TGTGCCAGCAGCCCCGACTTCGGGACCACCTTC. This chain links TRBV11-2 with TRBJ2-1; D might be TRBD1 or TRBD2, each matching 5 bases. Per germline, CDR1 SGHAT and CDR2 FQNNGV. There are 11 residues in the CDR3.

The sample holds many counts of this clonotype. V and J are TRBV3-1 and TRBJ2-7; TRBD2 matches 8 bases. CDR3 size: 15 residues. Trimming at V came to 1 base and at J to 2 bases, leaving 4 bases not matched to a gene. CDR1 and CDR2 from the germline V gene are LGHDT and YNNKEL (reference sequence). The CDR3 reads CASSQGPGRAYEQYF. The DNA of the CDR3 is TGTGCCAGCAGCCAAGGTCCCGGGAGGGCCTACGAGCAGTACTTC.

This clonotype was seen ten or more times. The V call is TRBV3-1, the J call TRBJ2-5; D is possibly TRBD1 or TRBD2 (5 bases each). Germline V gene data show CDR1 as LGHDT and CDR2 as YNNKEL (reference sequence). This CDR3 is built from 16 residues. V was shortened by 1 base and J by 5 bases, with 17 bases between the two germline ends. CDR3 in amino acids: CASSQGASGPEETQYF. The CDR3 nucleotides read TGTGCCAGCAGCCAAGGGGCCTCGGGGCCAGAGGAGACCCAGTACTTC.

This clonotype occurred many times. The V call is TRBV27, the J call TRBJ2-5; D gene unclear. The length of the CDR3 is 12 residues. CDR1 is MNHEY, CDR2 SMNVEV, per germline (reference sequence). V lost 5 bases, J lost 5 bases, and 9 bases lay in between. CDR3 sequence: CASSRPGETQYF. CDR3 bases: TGTGCCAGCAGTCGTCCCGGGGAGACCCAGTACTTC.

In the case of this clonotype: A read error may be the cause here, since a much bigger clone is one base away. V and J are TRBV2 and TRBJ2-3, with a tentative D call TRBD1 (5 bases). Germline V CDR1 and CDR2: SNHLY, FYNNEI. The CDR3 is made up of 17 amino acids. The V gene lost 4 bases and the J gene lost 1 base, with 18 bases spanning the gap. In nucleotides, the CDR3 is TGTGCCAGCAGTGGAGCATTCCCAGGGTCGGGCACAGATACGCAGTATTTT. Translation gives CASSGAFPGSGTDTQYF.

The chain recombines TRBV5-4 with TRBJ2-7; D may match TRBD1 or TRBD2 (5 bases each). This CDR3 contains 11 residues. CDR1 and CDR2 from the germline V gene are SGHNT and YYREEE (reference sequence). V lost 7 bases, J lost 6 bases, and 11 bases lay in between. For the CDR3, the DNA is TGTGCCAGCCGGGGCCTTGGCGAGCAGTACTTC. Translating gives CASRGLGEQYF.